Listed below are T cell receptor beta chains from one sample, sequenced in a study of blood T cells in healthy people across ages. TCRdb re-called the 5' RACE reads through MiXCR, storing one row per CDR3 protein. The table shows 650,000 to 700,000 distinct CDR3 sequences, with around 50% occurring only once. Input material: blood. These receptors came from a woman older than 75 in good health. The CDR3 runs from the conserved cysteine through the conserved F or W. Fields, in order: D gene, V gene, clone size, J gene, CDR3 protein, CDR3 DNA. The D gene is left open where the match is weak. Clone sizes are given selectively: once, few, many, or a class where the clone is expanded.

D: -; V: TRBV20-1; size: -; J: TRBJ1-1; CDR3: CSARSRRGGGEAFF; DNA: TGCAGTGCTAGATCAAGGAGGGGCGGCGGAGAAGCTTTCTTT
D: -; V: TRBV24-1; size: -; J: TRBJ2-1; CDR3: CATSDPGQGGYNEQFF; DNA: TGTGCCACCAGTGACCCCGGGCAGGGTGGCTACAATGAGCAGTTCTTC
D: TRBD1; V: TRBV20-1; size: many; J: TRBJ2-1; CDR3: CSARTRDRGGNEQFF; DNA: TGCAGTGCTAGGACGCGGGACAGGGGTGGCAATGAGCAGTTCTTC
D: TRBD1; V: TRBV5-1; size: many; J: TRBJ1-6; CDR3: CASSREGTGYNSPLHF; DNA: TGCGCCAGCAGCCGCGAGGGGACAGGATATAATTCACCCCTCCACTTT
D: -; V: TRBV3-1; size: -; J: TRBJ2-4; CDR3: CASSQNPLGHPYF; DNA: TGTGCCAGTAGCCAAAATCCTCTAGGTCATCCGTACTTC
D: -; V: TRBV28; size: -; J: TRBJ1-5; CDR3: CASRVSDQPQHF; DNA: TGTGCCAGCAGGGTGAGCGATCAGCCCCAGCATTTT
D: -; V: TRBV6-5; size: -; J: TRBJ2-7; CDR3: CASSYRQAPYEQYF; DNA: TGTGCCAGCAGTTATCGACAAGCGCCCTACGAGCAGTACTTC
D: -; V: TRBV28; size: many; J: TRBJ2-4; CDR3: CASSLVGVGAKNIQYF; DNA: TGTGCCAGCAGTTTGGTAGGGGTGGGGGCCAAAAACATTCAGTACTTC
D: -; V: TRBV9; size: -; J: TRBJ2-3; CDR3: CASSVDWISTDTQYF; DNA: TGTGCCAGCAGCGTAGACTGGATCAGCACAGATACGCAGTATTTT
D: -; V: TRBV29-1; size: many; J: TRBJ2-3; CDR3: CTHLSGDDTQYF; DNA: TGCACCCACCTCTCGGGGGACGATACGCAGTATTTT
D: -; V: TRBV9; size: -; J: TRBJ1-1; CDR3: CASSGDTTEAFF; DNA: TGTGCCAGCAGCGGGGACACCACTGAAGCTTTCTTT
D: TRBD1; V: TRBV20-1; size: -; J: TRBJ1-2; CDR3: CSARDSPTGTVHGYTF; DNA: TGCAGTGCTAGAGATTCCCCAACCGGGACAGTCCATGGCTACACCTTC
D: TRBD1; V: TRBV10-3; size: once; J: TRBJ2-1; CDR3: CAISRQGDGNEQFF; DNA: TGTGCCATCAGTCGACAGGGGGACGGCAATGAGCAGTTCTTC
D: TRBD2; V: TRBV19; size: -; J: TRBJ2-1; CDR3: CASSIGLAGVQFF; DNA: TGTGCCAGTAGTATAGGGCTAGCGGGAGTTCAGTTCTTC
D: TRBD2; V: TRBV7-9; size: -; J: TRBJ2-7; CDR3: CASSFSGRAYEQYF; DNA: TGTGCCAGCAGCTTTAGCGGGAGGGCCTACGAGCAGTACTTC
D: -; V: TRBV2; size: -; J: TRBJ1-4; CDR3: CASVMWLANEKLFF; DNA: TGTGCCAGCGTTATGTGGTTAGCTAATGAAAAACTGTTTTTT
D: -; V: TRBV27; size: many; J: TRBJ2-1; CDR3: CASSTPGGAVRYNEQFF; DNA: TGTGCCAGCAGTACCCCAGGGGGGGCCGTTCGGTACAATGAGCAGTTCTTC
D: TRBD1; V: TRBV12-3/TRBV12-4; size: few; J: TRBJ2-5; CDR3: CASSSGQLETQYF; DNA: TGTGCCAGCAGTTCGGGACAGCTTGAGACCCAGTACTTC
D: -; V: TRBV28; size: -; J: TRBJ1-3; CDR3: CASILGRHSGNTIYF; DNA: TGTGCCAGCATCCTGGGACGGCACTCTGGAAACACCATATATTTT
D: TRBD1; V: TRBV9; size: -; J: TRBJ1-2; CDR3: CASSPQDRTEYGYTF; DNA: TGTGCCAGCAGCCCACAGGACAGGACTGAATATGGCTACACCTTC
D: TRBD2; V: TRBV7-3; size: -; J: TRBJ2-3; CDR3: CASSPGGVGDTQYF; DNA: TGTGCCAGCAGCCCCGGGGGGGTGGGGGATACGCAGTATTTT
D: -; V: TRBV20-1; size: -; J: TRBJ2-7; CDR3: CSAAVGYEQYF; DNA: TGCAGTGCTGCTGTGGGGTACGAGCAGTACTTC
D: -; V: TRBV6-5; size: -; J: TRBJ1-1; CDR3: CASSYSMGRPEAFF; DNA: TGTGCCAGCAGTTACTCGATGGGGAGGCCTGAAGCTTTCTTT
D: TRBD1; V: TRBV29-1; size: many; J: TRBJ2-5; CDR3: CSVDGTGGQETQYF; DNA: TGCAGCGTTGATGGGACAGGGGGGCAAGAGACCCAGTACTTC
D: -; V: TRBV30; size: -; J: TRBJ2-5; CDR3: CAWRAARAGGGEQYF; DNA: TGTGCCTGGAGAGCGGCGAGGGCTGGAGGGGGGGAGCAGTACTTC
D: -; V: TRBV6-1; size: -; J: TRBJ2-1; CDR3: CASRVSQGLGYNEQFF; DNA: TGTGCCAGCAGAGTGTCACAGGGCCTGGGGTACAATGAGCAGTTCTTC
D: -; V: TRBV2; size: few; J: TRBJ1-1; CDR3: CASCGQPNTEAFF; DNA: TGTGCCAGCTGTGGACAGCCGAACACTGAAGCTTTCTTT
D: -; V: TRBV27; size: -; J: TRBJ2-1; CDR3: CASSLFSRGSYNEQFF; DNA: TGTGCCAGCAGTTTATTCTCTCGGGGCTCCTACAATGAGCAGTTCTTC
D: TRBD1; V: TRBV28; size: -; J: TRBJ1-2; CDR3: CATDWDSSYGYTF; DNA: TGTGCCACCGATTGGGACAGCAGCTATGGCTACACCTTC
D: -; V: TRBV25-1; size: -; J: TRBJ2-1; CDR3: CASIARVDDEQFF; DNA: TGTGCCAGCATCGCCAGGGTGGACGATGAGCAGTTCTTC
D: TRBD2; V: TRBV5-1; size: few; J: TRBJ2-2; CDR3: CASSPTWGGNTGELFF; DNA: TGCGCCAGCAGCCCTACATGGGGGGGAAACACCGGGGAGCTGTTTTTT
D: -; V: TRBV10-3; size: many; J: TRBJ1-4; CDR3: CAIRGTANEKLFF; DNA: TGTGCCATCAGGGGGACTGCAAATGAAAAACTGTTTTTT
D: -; V: TRBV12-3/TRBV12-4; size: -; J: TRBJ2-7; CDR3: CASSPQGVGGEQYF; DNA: TGTGCCAGCAGCCCACAGGGTGTTGGCGGCGAGCAGTACTTC
D: -; V: TRBV11-2; size: many; J: TRBJ2-3; CDR3: CASSLDPASTDTQYF; DNA: TGTGCCAGCAGCTTAGATCCAGCGAGCACAGATACGCAGTATTTT
D: TRBD2; V: TRBV29-1; size: many; J: TRBJ2-3; CDR3: CSVSTSGYTDTQYF; DNA: TGCAGCGTATCTACTAGCGGGTACACAGATACGCAGTATTTT
D: TRBD1; V: TRBV28; size: -; J: TRBJ2-5; CDR3: CASRGDRLNYNEQYF; DNA: TGTGCCAGCAGGGGGGACAGGCTGAACTACAATGAGCAGTACTTC
D: TRBD1; V: TRBV7-2; size: -; J: TRBJ1-6; CDR3: CASSLGQRDSPLHF; DNA: TGTGCCAGCAGCTTGGGACAGAGAGATTCACCCCTCCACTTT
D: -; V: TRBV25-1; size: many; J: TRBJ2-7; CDR3: CASSRQAGNYEQYF; DNA: TGTGCCAGCAGCCGACAGGCGGGGAACTACGAGCAGTACTTC
D: -; V: TRBV2; size: -; J: TRBJ2-1; CDR3: CASRGSGSCNEQFF; DNA: TGTGCCAGCAGGGGTAGTGGCTCCTGCAATGAGCAGTTCTTC
D: TRBD2; V: TRBV9; size: few; J: TRBJ2-2; CDR3: CASSVTRGGRSTGELFF; DNA: TGTGCCAGCAGCGTTACCCGGGGGGGCCGTAGCACCGGGGAGCTGTTTTTT
D: TRBD1; V: TRBV20-1; size: -; J: TRBJ2-3; CDR3: CSARAPDRAEDTQYF; DNA: TGCAGTGCTAGAGCCCCGGACAGGGCGGAAGATACGCAGTATTTT
D: -; V: TRBV4-2; size: -; J: TRBJ2-3; CDR3: CASSQGGTGTDTQYF; DNA: TGTGCCAGCAGCCAGGGTGGGACGGGCACAGATACGCAGTATTTT
D: -; V: TRBV12-3/TRBV12-4; size: -; J: TRBJ2-2; CDR3: CASSFVRATGELFF; DNA: TGTGCCAGCAGTTTTGTCAGGGCCACCGGGGAGCTGTTTTTT
D: TRBD1; V: TRBV5-1; size: many; J: TRBJ1-6; CDR3: CASSFSWDRINSPLHF; DNA: TGCGCCAGCAGCTTCTCGTGGGACAGGATTAATTCACCCCTCCACTTT
D: TRBD1; V: TRBV5-6; size: many; J: TRBJ2-3; CDR3: CASSSGTGLTDTQYF; DNA: TGTGCCAGCAGCTCGGGGACAGGACTCACAGATACGCAGTATTTT
D: TRBD1; V: TRBV5-1; size: many; J: TRBJ2-3; CDR3: CASSWTPGTAVSTDTQYF; DNA: TGCGCCAGCAGCTGGACTCCCGGGACAGCGGTTAGCACAGATACGCAGTATTTT
D: -; V: TRBV6-1; size: -; J: TRBJ2-7; CDR3: CASGIWPEQDF; DNA: TGTGCCAGCGGGATCTGGCCCGAGCAGGACTTC
D: TRBD2; V: TRBV6-6; size: -; J: TRBJ2-5; CDR3: CASRDGGGTQETQYF; DNA: TGTGCCAGCAGGGACGGGGGGGGAACACAAGAGACCCAGTACTTC
D: -; V: TRBV4-3; size: few; J: TRBJ2-3; CDR3: CASSLGGGSFSDTQYF; DNA: TGCGCCAGCAGCCTTGGTGGGGGGAGCTTCTCAGATACGCAGTATTTT
D: -; V: TRBV4-3; size: -; J: TRBJ2-1; CDR3: CASSQDVDAWNEQFF; DNA: TGCGCCAGCAGCCAAGATGTGGACGCGTGGAATGAGCAGTTCTTC
D: -; V: TRBV6-1; size: many; J: TRBJ2-3; CDR3: CASRPRSSDTQYF; DNA: TGTGCCAGCAGACCTAGGTCTTCAGATACGCAGTATTTT
D: -; V: TRBV3-1; size: once; J: TRBJ2-2; CDR3: CASSHQGRPGELFF; DNA: TGTGCCAGCAGCCATCAGGGGAGGCCCGGGGAGCTGTTTTTT
D: -; V: TRBV20-1; size: many; J: TRBJ1-5; CDR3: CSARDPASYSNQPQHF; DNA: TGCAGTGCTAGAGATCCGGCTTCTTATAGCAATCAGCCCCAGCATTTT
D: -; V: TRBV3-1; size: -; J: TRBJ2-2; CDR3: CASSTTVNTGELFF; DNA: TGTGCCAGCAGCACGACGGTGAACACCGGGGAGCTGTTTTTT
D: -; V: TRBV20-1; size: -; J: TRBJ1-5; CDR3: CSARAFVGQYDQPQHF; DNA: TGCAGTGCTAGAGCCTTCGTAGGACAGTATGATCAGCCCCAGCATTTT
D: TRBD1; V: TRBV20-1; size: few; J: TRBJ2-5; CDR3: CSASGQGGTQYF; DNA: TGCAGTGCTAGTGGACAGGGGGGGACCCAGTACTTC
D: -; V: TRBV29-1; size: -; J: TRBJ1-4; CDR3: CSVKSGAEKLFF; DNA: TGCAGCGTGAAGTCGGGGGCTGAAAAACTGTTTTTT
D: -; V: TRBV11-2; size: few; J: TRBJ2-5; CDR3: CASSLNSAGDGETQYF; DNA: TGTGCCAGCAGCTTGAACAGCGCAGGGGATGGAGAGACCCAGTACTTC
D: -; V: TRBV7-8; size: -; J: TRBJ2-3; CDR3: CASSPLVAASTDTQYF; DNA: TGTGCCAGCAGCCCCCTTGTAGCTGCTAGCACAGATACGCAGTATTTT
D: -; V: TRBV29-1; size: many; J: TRBJ1-4; CDR3: CSALRQLNEKLFF; DNA: TGCAGCGCGTTGCGGCAGTTAAATGAAAAACTGTTTTTT